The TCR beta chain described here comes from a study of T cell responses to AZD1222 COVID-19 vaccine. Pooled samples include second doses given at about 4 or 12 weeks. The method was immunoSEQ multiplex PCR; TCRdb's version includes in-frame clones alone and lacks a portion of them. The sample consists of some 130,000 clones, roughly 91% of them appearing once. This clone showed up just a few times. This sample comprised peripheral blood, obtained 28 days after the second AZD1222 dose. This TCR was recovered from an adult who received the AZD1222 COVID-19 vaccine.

The CDR3 region has the DNA TGTGCCAGCAGTTCCGGGACTAGCGGCTACAATGAGCAGTTCTTC. Residues: CASSSGTSGYNEQFF. The gene calls are TRBV6-5 and TRBJ2-1, with TRBD2 matching 11 bases. The CDR3 has 15 amino acids. CDR1 and CDR2 (germline): MNHEY, SVGAGI. V gave up 4 bases and J gave up 3 bases; unmatched junction bases: 2.